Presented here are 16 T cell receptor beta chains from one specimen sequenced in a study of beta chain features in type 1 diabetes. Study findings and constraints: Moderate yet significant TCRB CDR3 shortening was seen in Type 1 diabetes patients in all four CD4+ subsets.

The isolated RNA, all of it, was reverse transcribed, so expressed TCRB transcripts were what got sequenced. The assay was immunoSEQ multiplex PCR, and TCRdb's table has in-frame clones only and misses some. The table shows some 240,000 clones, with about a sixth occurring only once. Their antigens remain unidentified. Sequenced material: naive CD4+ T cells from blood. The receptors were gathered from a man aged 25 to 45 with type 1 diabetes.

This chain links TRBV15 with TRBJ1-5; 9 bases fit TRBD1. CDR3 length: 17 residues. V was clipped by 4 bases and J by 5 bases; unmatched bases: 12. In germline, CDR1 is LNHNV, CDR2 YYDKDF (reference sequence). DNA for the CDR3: TGTGCCACCAGCACACGAAAGGGACAGGGAGAGGATCAGCCCCAGCATTTT. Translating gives CATSTRKGQGEDQPQHF.

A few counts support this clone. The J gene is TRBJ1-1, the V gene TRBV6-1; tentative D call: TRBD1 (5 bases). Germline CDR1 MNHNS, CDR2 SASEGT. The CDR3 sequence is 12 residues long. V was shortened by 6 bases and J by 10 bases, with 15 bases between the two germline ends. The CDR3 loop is CASRKNSDRAFF. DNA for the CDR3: TGTGCCAGCAGAAAAAACAGCGACAGAGCTTTCTTT.

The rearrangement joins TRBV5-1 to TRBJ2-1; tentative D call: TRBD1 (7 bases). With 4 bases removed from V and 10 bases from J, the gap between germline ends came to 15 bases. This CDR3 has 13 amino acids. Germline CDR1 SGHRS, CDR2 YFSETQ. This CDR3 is CASSVAQGREQFF. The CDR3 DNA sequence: TGCGCCAGCAGCGTCGCACAGGGGAGGGAGCAGTTCTTC.

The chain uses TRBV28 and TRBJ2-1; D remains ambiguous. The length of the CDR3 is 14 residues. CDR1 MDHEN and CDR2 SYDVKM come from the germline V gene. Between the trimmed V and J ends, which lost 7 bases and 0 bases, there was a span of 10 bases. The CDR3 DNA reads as TGTGCCAGCATCAAGCCCAGCTCCTACAATGAGCAGTTCTTC. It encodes CASIKPSSYNEQFF.

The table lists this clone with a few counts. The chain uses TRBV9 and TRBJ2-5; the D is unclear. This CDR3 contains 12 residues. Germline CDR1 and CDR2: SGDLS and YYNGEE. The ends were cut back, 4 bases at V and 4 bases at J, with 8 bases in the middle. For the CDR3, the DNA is TGTGCCAGCAGCCCATCTTCAGAGACCCAGTACTTC. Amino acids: CASSPSSETQYF.

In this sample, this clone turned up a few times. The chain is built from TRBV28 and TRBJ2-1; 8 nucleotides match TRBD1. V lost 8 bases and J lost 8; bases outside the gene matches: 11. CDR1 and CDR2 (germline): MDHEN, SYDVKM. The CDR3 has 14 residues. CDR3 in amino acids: CASRGDRWNDEQFF. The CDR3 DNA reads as TGTGCCAGCCGAGGGGACAGGTGGAACGATGAGCAGTTCTTC.

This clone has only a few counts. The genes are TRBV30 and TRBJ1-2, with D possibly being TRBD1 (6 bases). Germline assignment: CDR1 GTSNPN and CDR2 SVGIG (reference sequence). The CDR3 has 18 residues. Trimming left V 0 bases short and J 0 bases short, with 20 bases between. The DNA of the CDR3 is TGTGCCTGGAGTGTAAAGGAACAGGGTGAGAGAGCTAACTATGGCTACACCTTC. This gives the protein CAWSVKEQGERANYGYTF.

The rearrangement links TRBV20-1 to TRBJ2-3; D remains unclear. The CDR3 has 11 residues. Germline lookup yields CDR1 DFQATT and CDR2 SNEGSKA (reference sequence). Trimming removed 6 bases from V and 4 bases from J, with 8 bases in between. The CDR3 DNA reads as TGCAGTGCCCCTAACCCAGATACGCAGTATTTT. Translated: CSAPNPDTQYF.

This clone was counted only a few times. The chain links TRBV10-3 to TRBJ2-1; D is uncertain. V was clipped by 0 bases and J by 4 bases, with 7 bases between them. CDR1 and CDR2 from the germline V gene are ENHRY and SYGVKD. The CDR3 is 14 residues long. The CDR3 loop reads CAISESTEYNEQFF. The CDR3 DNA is TGTGCCATCAGTGAGTCGACGGAGTACAATGAGCAGTTCTTC.

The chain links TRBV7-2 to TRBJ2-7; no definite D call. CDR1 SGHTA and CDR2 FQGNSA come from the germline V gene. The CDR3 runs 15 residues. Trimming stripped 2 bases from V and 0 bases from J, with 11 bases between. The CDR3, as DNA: TGTGCCAGCAGCTTACCCCATAGGAGCTCCTACGAGCAGTACTTC. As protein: CASSLPHRSSYEQYF. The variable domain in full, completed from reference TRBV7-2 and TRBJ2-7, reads GAGVSQSPSNKVTEKGKDVELRCDPISGHTALYWYRQSLGQGLEFLIYFQGNSAPDKSGLPSDRFSAERTGGSVSTLTIQRTQQEDSAVYLCASSLPHRSSYEQYFGPGTRLTVT.

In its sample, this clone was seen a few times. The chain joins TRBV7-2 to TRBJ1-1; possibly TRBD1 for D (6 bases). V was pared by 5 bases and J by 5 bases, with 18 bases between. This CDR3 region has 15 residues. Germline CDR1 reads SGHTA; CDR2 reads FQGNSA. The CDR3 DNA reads TGTGCCAGCAGCATAACCGGGACAAGGGCTACTGAAGCTTTCTTT. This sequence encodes CASSITGTRATEAFF.

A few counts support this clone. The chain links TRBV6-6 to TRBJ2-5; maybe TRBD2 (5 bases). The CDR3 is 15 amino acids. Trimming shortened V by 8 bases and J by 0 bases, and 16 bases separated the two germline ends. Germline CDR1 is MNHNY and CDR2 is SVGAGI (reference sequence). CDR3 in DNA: TGTGCCAGCTCTCTTGGGGTAGCGAACCAAGAGACCCAGTACTTC. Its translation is CASSLGVANQETQYF.

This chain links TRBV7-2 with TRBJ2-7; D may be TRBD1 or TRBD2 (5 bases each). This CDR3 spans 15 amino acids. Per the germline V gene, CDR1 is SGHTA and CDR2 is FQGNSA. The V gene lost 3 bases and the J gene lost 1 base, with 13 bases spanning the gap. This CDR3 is CASSLSRGPSYEQYF. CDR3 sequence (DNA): TGTGCCAGCAGCTTGTCGAGGGGTCCATCCTACGAGCAGTACTTC.

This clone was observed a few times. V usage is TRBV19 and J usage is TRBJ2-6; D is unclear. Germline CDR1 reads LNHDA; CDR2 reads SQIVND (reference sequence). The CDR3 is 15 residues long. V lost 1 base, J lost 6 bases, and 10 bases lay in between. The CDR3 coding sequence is TGTGCCAGTAGTATAGGGGCAATGGAGGCCAACGTCCTGACTTTC. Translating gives CASSIGAMEANVLTF.

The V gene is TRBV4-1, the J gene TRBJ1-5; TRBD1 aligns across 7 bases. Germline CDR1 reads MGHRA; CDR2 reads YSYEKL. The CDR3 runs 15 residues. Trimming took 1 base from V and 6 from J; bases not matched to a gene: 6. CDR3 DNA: TGCGCCAGCAGCCAAGGACAGGGAGGAGGTCAGCCCCAGCATTTT. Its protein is CASSQGQGGGQPQHF.

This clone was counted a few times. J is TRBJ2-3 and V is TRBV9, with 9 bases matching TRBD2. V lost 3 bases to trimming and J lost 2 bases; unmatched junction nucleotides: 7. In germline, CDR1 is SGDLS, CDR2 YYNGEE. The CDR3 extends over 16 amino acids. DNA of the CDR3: TGTGCCAGCAGCGGCCGACTAGCGGTACACACAGATACGCAGTATTTT. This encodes CASSGRLAVHTDTQYF.